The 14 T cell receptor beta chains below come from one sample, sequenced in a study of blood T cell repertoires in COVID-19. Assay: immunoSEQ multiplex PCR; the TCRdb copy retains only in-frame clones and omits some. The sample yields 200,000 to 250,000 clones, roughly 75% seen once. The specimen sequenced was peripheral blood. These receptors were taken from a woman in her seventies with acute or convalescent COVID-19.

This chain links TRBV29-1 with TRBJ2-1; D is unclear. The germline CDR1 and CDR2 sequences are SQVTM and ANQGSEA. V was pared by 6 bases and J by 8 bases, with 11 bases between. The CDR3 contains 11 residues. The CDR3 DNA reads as TGCAGCGTAACCTGGTCGGATGAGCAGTTCTTC. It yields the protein CSVTWSDEQFF.

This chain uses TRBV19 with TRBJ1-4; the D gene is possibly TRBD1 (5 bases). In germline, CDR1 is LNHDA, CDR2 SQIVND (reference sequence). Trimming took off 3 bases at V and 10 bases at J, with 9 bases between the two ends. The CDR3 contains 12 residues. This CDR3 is CASSIQGGKLFF. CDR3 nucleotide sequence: TGTGCCAGTAGTATCCAGGGAGGAAAACTGTTTTTT.

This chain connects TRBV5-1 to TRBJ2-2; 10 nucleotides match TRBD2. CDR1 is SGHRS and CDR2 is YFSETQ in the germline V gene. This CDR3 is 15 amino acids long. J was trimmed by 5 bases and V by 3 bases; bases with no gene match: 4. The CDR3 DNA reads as TGCGCCAGCAGCTCCCAGCGGGGGGGGACCGGGGAGCTGTTTTTT. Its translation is CASSSQRGGTGELFF.

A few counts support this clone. This chain's CDR3 is CASSLGERTQYF. For the CDR3, the DNA is TGTGCCAGCAGCTTAGGGGAGAGGACCCAGTACTTC. The rearrangement links TRBV7-2 to TRBJ2-5; the D gene is possibly TRBD2 (5 bases). This CDR3 region has 12 residues. Between the trimmed V and J ends, which lost 1 base and 7 bases, there was a span of 7 bases. The germline V gene encodes CDR1 SGHTA and CDR2 FQGNSA.

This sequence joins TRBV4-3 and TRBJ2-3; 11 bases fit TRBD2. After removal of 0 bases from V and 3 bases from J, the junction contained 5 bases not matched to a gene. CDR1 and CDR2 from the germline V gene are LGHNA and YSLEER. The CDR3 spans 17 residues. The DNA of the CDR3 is TGCGCCAGCAGCCAAGATTTGCGACTAGCGGGGACAGATACGCAGTATTTT. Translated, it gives CASSQDLRLAGTDTQYF.

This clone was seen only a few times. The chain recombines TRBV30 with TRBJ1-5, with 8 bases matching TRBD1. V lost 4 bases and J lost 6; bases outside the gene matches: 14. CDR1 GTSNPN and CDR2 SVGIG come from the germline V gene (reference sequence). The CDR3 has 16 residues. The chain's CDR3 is CAWNDRGRQGIQPQHF. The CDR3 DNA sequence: TGTGCCTGGAATGATCGAGGACGACAGGGGATTCAGCCCCAGCATTTT.

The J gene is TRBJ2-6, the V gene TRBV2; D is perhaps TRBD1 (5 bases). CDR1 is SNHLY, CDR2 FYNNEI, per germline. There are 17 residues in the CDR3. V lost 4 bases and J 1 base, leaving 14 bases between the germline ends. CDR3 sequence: CASSGQPKASGANVLTF. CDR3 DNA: TGTGCCAGCAGTGGACAGCCGAAGGCGTCTGGGGCCAACGTCCTGACTTTC.

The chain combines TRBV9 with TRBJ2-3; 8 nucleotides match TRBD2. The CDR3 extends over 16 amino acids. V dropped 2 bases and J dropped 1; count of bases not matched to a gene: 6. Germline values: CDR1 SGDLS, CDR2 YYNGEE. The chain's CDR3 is CASSVDAAGGTDTQYF. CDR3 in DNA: TGTGCCAGCAGCGTGGATGCAGCGGGGGGCACAGATACGCAGTATTTT.

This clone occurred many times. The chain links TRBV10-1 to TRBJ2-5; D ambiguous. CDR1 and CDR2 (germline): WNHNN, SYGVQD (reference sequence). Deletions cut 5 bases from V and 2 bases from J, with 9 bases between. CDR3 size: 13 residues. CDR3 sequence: CASSSHDQETQYF. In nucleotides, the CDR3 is TGCGCCAGCAGTAGCCACGATCAAGAGACCCAGTACTTC.

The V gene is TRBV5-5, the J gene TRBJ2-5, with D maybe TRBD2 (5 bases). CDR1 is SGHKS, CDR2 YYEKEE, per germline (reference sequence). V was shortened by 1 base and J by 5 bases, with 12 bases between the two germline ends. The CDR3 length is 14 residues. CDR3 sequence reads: CASSLHSRGETQYF. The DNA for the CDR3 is TGTGCCAGCAGCTTGCACTCAAGAGGGGAGACCCAGTACTTC.

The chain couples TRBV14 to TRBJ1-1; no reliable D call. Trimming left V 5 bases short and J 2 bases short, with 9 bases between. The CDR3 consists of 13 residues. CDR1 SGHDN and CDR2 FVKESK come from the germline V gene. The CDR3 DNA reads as TGTGCCAGCAGCTCCGACTTAAACACTGAAGCTTTCTTT. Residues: CASSSDLNTEAFF.

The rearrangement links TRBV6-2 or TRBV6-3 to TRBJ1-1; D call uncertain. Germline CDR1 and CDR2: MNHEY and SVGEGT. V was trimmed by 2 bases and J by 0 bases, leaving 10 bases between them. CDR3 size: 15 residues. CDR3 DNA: TGTGCCAGCAGTTACAACTCACAGTTGAACACTGAAGCTTTCTTT. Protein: CASSYNSQLNTEAFF.

CDR3 amino acids: CASSPYSGDVDTQYF. The CDR3 DNA follows: TGTGCCAGCAGCCCCTATAGCGGGGACGTGGATACGCAGTATTTT. The genes are TRBV7-6 and TRBJ2-3, with 8 bases that match TRBD2. V lost 5 bases and J lost 6; bases outside the gene matches: 10. Germline CDR1 and CDR2: SGHVS and FNYEAQ. This CDR3 has 15 residues.

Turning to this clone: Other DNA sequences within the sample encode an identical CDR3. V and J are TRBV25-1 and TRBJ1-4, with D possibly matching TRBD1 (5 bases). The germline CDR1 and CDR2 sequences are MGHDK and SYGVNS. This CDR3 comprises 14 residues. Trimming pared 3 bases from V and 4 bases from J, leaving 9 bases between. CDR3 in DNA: TGTGCCAGCAGTGATGACAGACATAATGAAAAACTGTTTTTT. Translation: CASSDDRHNEKLFF.